This TCR beta chain is from a study of response to subunit inactivated influenza vaccine. Remarks on this clonotype: What it binds is not known.

TCRdb called the RT-PCR reads again in MiXCR, with one record for every CDR3 protein. This sample has about 780,000 distinct CDR3 sequences, with around 20% found just once. Study-wide results and limits: That few new T cells are recruited by each seasonal influenza vaccination was the authors' suggestion.

CDR3 length: 16 residues. V was clipped by 2 bases and J by 0 bases; unmatched bases: 4. The germline CDR1 and CDR2 sequences are SGHRS and YFSETQ. The specimen comprised PBMCs from blood, sampled 4 to 6 days after vaccination. This receptor was identified in a man aged 45-65 years who received an inactivated influenza vaccine. V usage is TRBV5-1 and J usage is TRBJ2-3; 9 bases map to TRBD2. CDR3 sequence: CASSFQAGGSTDTQYF. CDR3 nucleotides: TGCGCCAGCAGCTTTCAAGCGGGGGGCAGCACAGATACGCAGTATTTT.